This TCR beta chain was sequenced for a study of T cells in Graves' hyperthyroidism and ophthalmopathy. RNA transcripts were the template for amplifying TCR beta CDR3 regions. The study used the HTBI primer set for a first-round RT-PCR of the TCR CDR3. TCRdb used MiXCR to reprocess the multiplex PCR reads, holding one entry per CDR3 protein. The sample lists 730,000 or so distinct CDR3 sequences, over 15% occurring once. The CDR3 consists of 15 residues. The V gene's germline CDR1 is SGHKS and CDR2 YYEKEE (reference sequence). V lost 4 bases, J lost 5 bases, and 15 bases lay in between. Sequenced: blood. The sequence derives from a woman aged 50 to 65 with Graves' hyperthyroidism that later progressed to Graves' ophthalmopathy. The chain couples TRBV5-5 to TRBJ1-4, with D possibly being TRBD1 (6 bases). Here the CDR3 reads CASSLQQGPNEKLFF. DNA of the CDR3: TGTGCCAGCAGCCTACAACAGGGTCCCAATGAAAAACTGTTTTTT. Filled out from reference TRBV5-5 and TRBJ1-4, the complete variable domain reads DAGVTQSPTHLIKTRGQQVTLRCSPISGHKSVSWYQQVLGQGPQFIFQYYEKEERGRGNFPDRFSARQFPNYSSELNVNALLLGDSALYLCASSLQQGPNEKLFFGSGTQLSVL.